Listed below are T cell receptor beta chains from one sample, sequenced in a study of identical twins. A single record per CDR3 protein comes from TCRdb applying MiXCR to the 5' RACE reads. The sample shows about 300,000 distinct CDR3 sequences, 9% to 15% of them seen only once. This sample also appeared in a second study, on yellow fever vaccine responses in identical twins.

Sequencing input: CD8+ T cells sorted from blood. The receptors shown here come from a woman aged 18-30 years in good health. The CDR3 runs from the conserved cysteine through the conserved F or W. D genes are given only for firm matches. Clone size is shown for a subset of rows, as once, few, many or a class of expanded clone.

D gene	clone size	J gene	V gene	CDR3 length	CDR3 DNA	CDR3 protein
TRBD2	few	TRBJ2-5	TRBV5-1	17	TGCGCCAGCAGCGCCTGGATGGGTGGACTAGCAGAAGAGACCCAGTACTTC	CASSAWMGGLAEETQYF
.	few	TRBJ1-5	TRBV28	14	TGTGCCAGCAGTTGGGGGCAGGGGCATCAGCCCCAGCATTTT	CASSWGQGHQPQHF
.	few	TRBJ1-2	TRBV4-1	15	TGCGCCAGCAGCCAAGAATGGACATACGTAGGAGGCTACACCTTC	CASSQEWTYVGGYTF
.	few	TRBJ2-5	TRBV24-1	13	TGTGCCACAGAAGGGACAACCCAAGAGACCCAGTACTTC	CATEGTTQETQYF
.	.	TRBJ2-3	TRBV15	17	TGTGCCACCAGCAGAACTACAGGAGACACTAGCACAGATACGCAGTATTTT	CATSRTTGDTSTDTQYF
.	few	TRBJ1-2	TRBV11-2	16	TGTGCCAGCAGCTTAGTCGACAGGAAGCCTCCATATGGCTACACCTTC	CASSLVDRKPPYGYTF
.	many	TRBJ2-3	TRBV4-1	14	TGCGCCAGCAGCCATCGCTCTAGGGCAGATACGCAGTATTTT	CASSHRSRADTQYF
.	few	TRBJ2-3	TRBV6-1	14	TGTGCCAGCAGTGAAGAGGGTGCCACAGATACGCAGTATTTT	CASSEEGATDTQYF
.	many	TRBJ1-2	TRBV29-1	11	TGCAGCGTTGAAGACCTCTGGGGCTACACCTTC	CSVEDLWGYTF
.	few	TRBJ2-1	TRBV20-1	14	TGCAGTGCTAGGGGTGCTATTTCCTACAATGAGCAGTTCTTC	CSARGAISYNEQFF
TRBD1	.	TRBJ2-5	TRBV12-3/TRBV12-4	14	TGTGCCAGCAGCCAGGGGACAGGACAAGAGACCCAGTACTTC	CASSQGTGQETQYF
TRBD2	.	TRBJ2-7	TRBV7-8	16	TGTGCCAGCAGCTTTCGACTTAGCGGGAGCTCCTACGAGCAGTACTTC	CASSFRLSGSSYEQYF
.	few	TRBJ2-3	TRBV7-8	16	TGTGCCAGCAGCTTAGTGCCTCAGCAAAGCACAGATACGCAGTATTTT	CASSLVPQQSTDTQYF
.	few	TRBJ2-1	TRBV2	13	TGTGCCAGCAGCTGGGTTCAGGACAATGAGCAGTTCTTC	CASSWVQDNEQFF
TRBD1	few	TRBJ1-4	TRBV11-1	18	TGTGCCAGCAGCCTCGGGCTACAGGGGTGGGCTTTTAATGAAAAACTGTTTTTT	CASSLGLQGWAFNEKLFF
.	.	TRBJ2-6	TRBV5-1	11	TGCGCCAGCAGCCTTGCTAACGTCCTGACTTTC	CASSLANVLTF
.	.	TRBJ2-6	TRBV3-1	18	TGTGCCAGCAGCCAAAAAAGAGGGGACCTCTCTGGGGCCAACGTCCTGACTTTC	CASSQKRGDLSGANVLTF
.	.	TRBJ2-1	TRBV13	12	TGTGCCAGCAGCACCGCTAGTAATGAGCAGTTCTTC	CASSTASNEQFF
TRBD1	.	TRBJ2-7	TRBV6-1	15	TGTGCCAGCAGTGAAGATCCAGGGGGAGCCTACGAGCAGTACTTC	CASSEDPGGAYEQYF
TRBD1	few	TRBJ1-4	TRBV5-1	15	TGCGCCAGCAGCCCCGGACAGGTCACAAATGAAAAACTGTTTTTT	CASSPGQVTNEKLFF
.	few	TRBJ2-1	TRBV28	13	TGTGCAACCTCAATTCCCTCCTACAATGAGCAGTTCTTC	CATSIPSYNEQFF
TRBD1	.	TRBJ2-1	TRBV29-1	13	TGCAGCGTCCAGGGGGTTGACTACAATGAGCAGTTCTTC	CSVQGVDYNEQFF
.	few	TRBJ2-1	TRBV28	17	TGTGCCAGCAGTTTTTCCAGCCGAATGGACGTCTTGGATGAGCAGTTCTTC	CASSFSSRMDVLDEQFF
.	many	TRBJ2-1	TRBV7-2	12	TGTGCCAGCAGCTTAGAGGCACTAGTATTGTTCTTC	CASSLEALVLFF
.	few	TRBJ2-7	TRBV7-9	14	TGTGCCAGCAGCGAGAGGATCCCCCCCGACGAGCAGTACTTC	CASSERIPPDEQYF
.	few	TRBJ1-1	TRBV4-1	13	TGCGCCAGCAGCCAAGATCGAGGGGTTGAAGCTTTCTTT	CASSQDRGVEAFF
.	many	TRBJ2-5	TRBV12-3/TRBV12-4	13	TGTGCCAGCAGCGATCCCTATCAAGAGACCCAGTACTTC	CASSDPYQETQYF
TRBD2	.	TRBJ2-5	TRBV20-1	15	TGCAGTGCTCCAGGACTAGCGGACGCCTTGGAGACCCAGTACTTC	CSAPGLADALETQYF
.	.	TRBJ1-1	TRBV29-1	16	TGCAGCGTTGAAGGGGATCGTGTAGACAGAGGTACTGAAGCTTTCTTT	CSVEGDRVDRGTEAFF
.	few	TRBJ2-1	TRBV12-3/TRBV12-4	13	TGTGCCAGCAGTAGAGAGGTAGTTTTTGAGCAGTTCTTC	CASSREVVFEQFF
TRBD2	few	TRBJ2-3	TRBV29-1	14	TGCAGCGTAGAACTAGCGGAAATACGAGATACGCAGTATTTT	CSVELAEIRDTQYF
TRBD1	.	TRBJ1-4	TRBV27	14	TGTGCCAGCAGTCCCAACAGGGGTGGAGAAAAACTGTTTTTT	CASSPNRGGEKLFF
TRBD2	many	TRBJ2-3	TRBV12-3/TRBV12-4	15	TGTGCCAGCAGTATGACTAGCGGGGGCACAGATACGCAGTATTTT	CASSMTSGGTDTQYF
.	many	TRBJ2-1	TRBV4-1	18	TGCGCCAGCAGCCAATTGAATCTGTTGGTAGCTAGGTTCAATGAGCAGTTCTTC	CASSQLNLLVARFNEQFF
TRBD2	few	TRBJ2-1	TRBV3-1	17	TGTGCCAGCAGCCAAGATGGAGCGGGGGGCTCCTACAATGAGCAGTTCTTC	CASSQDGAGGSYNEQFF
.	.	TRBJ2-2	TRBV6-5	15	TGTGCCAGCAGTTACGACGCCGAGAAGATCAGGGAGCTGTTTTTT	CASSYDAEKIRELFF
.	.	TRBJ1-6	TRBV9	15	TGTGCCAGCTCCCCTCCGGGACAACGAAATTCACCCCTCCACTTT	CASSPPGQRNSPLHF
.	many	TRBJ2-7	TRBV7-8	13	TGTGCCAGCAGCCCCGACAGACCCTACGAGCAGTACTTC	CASSPDRPYEQYF
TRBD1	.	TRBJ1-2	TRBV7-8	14	TGTGCCAGCAGCCCTCGGGACAGGAACTATGGCTACACCTTC	CASSPRDRNYGYTF
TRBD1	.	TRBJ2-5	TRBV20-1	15	TGCAGTGCTACACCAGACAGGGGCGGACGAGAGACCCAGTACTTC	CSATPDRGGRETQYF
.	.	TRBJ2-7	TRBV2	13	TGTGCCAGCAGTGACCCCCGGGTTGACGAGCAGTACTTC	CASSDPRVDEQYF
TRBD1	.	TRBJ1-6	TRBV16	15	TGTGCCAGCAGCCACGCGACAGGGTTTAATTCACCCCTCCACTTT	CASSHATGFNSPLHF
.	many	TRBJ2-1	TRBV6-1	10	TGTGCCAGCAAGTGGAATGAGCAGTTCTTC	CASKWNEQFF
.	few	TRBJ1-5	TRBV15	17	TGTGCCACCACCTCGGTTTCTCAGGGGAGGCGCAATCAGCCCCAGCATTTT	CATTSVSQGRRNQPQHF
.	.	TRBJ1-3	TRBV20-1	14	TGCAGTGCTAGAAAGCAGGGGTCCGGAAACACCATATATTTT	CSARKQGSGNTIYF
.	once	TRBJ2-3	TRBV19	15	TGTGCCAGTAGTCCCGACCAACAGGGTTCAGATACGCAGTATTTT	CASSPDQQGSDTQYF
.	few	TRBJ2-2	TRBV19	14	TGTGCCAGTAGTTGGGAGGTGAACACCGGGGAGCTGTTTTTT	CASSWEVNTGELFF
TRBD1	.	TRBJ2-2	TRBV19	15	TGTGCCAGTATTTGGGACAGGGCGGCCACCGGGGAGCTGTTTTTT	CASIWDRAATGELFF
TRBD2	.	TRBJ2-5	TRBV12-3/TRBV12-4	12	TGTGCCAGCAGTTTAGCGGGAGGGTCCCAGTACTTC	CASSLAGGSQYF
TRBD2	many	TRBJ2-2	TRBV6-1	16	TGTGCCAGCACAAGGGGACTAGCGGTAAACACCGGGGAGCTGTTTTTT	CASTRGLAVNTGELFF
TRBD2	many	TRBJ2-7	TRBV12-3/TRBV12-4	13	TGTGCCACCGCGGGAGGGGAGTCCTACGAGCAGTACTTC	CATAGGESYEQYF
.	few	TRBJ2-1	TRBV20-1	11	TGCAGTGCCCAAAGCCACAATGAGCAGTTCTTC	CSAQSHNEQFF
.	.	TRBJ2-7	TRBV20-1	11	TGCAGTGCTAGAGATGGCTTCGAGCAGTACTTC	CSARDGFEQYF
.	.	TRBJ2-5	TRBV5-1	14	TGCGCCAGCAGCTTGTTTGGAGAACAAGAGACCCAGTACTTC	CASSLFGEQETQYF
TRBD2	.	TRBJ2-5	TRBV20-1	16	TGCAGTGCTAGAGATGAGCTAGCGGAGATTCAAGAGACCCAGTACTTC	CSARDELAEIQETQYF
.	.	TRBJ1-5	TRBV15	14	TGTGCCACCAGCTGGGGGGTAAGCAATCAGCCCCAGCATTTT	CATSWGVSNQPQHF